This TCR beta chain derives from a study of blood T cell repertoires in COVID-19. Study-level background: Some COVID-19 samples were acute and others convalescent; all came from the United States, Italy and Spain.

Trimming pared 0 bases from V and 3 bases from J, leaving 7 bases between. CDR1 is SGHRS, CDR2 YFSETQ, per germline. The CDR3 consists of 13 residues. The data were produced by immunoSEQ multiplex PCR, yet TCRdb's version contains in-frame clones alone and is incomplete. The sample yields roughly 300,000 clones, about 92% seen once. The TCR sequence derives from a woman younger than 45 who had recovered from COVID-19. The sequencing input was PBMCs or T cells enriched from blood (not recorded which). The chain combines TRBV5-1 with TRBJ2-7; possible D gene TRBD1, 5 bases. The CDR3 protein is CASSLGQYYEQYF. The CDR3 DNA reads as TGCGCCAGCAGCTTGGGACAGTACTACGAGCAGTACTTC.